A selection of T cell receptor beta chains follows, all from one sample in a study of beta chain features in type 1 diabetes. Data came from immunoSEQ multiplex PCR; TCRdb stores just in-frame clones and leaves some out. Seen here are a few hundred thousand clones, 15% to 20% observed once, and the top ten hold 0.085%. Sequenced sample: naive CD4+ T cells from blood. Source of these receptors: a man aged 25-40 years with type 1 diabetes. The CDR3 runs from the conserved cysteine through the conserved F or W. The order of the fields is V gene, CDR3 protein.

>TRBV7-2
CASSLGEAGQETQYF
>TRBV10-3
CAIAGTGGEGEQYF
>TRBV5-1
CASSLAQGAITYNEQFF
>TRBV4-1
CASSRTGGAGNIQYF
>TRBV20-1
CSAPGYNEQFF
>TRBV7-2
CASSWQGGHEQYF
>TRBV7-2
CASNSAGANEQFF
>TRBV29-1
CSVLDTEAFF
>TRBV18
CASSPATGMETQYF
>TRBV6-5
CASSYSQETQYF
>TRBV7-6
CASSLVSDTQYF
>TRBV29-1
CSVEDQGSEQYF
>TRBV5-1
CASSSGTPGGEQFF
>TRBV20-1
CSARDFYGYTF
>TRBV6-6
CASSSRGSSGANVLTF
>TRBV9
CASSVAEDTQYF
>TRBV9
CASSVEAAWYNEQFF
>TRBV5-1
CASSPVEAVNEQYF
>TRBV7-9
CASSPRGGLENTGELFF
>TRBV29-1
CSALNTEAFF
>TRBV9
CASSVGPSSYEQYF
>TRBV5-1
CASSLASRGQTDTQYF
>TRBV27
CASSLSQKWETQYF
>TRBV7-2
CAVARSIYQEQYF
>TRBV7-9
CASSQWAADGEQYF
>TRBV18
CASSPAGQGGYEQYF
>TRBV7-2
CASSFGTAVPYEQYF
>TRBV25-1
CASSEYQAGAYEQYF
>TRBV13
CASSHDRATNEKLFF
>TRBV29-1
CSVVPVTDTQYF
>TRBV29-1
CSVGQGVSYEQYF
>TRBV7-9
CASSLIGTEAFF
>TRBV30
CAWTDTRQGREKLFF